This is a list of T cell receptor beta chains from one sample in a study of CD8 T cells in ankylosing spondylitis. One entry per CDR3 protein, called by TCRdb with MiXCR from the 5' RACE reads. The data contain a few hundred thousand distinct CDR3 sequences, less than 25% of them seen just once; the ten biggest clones take up 3.5%. The sample taken for sequencing was blood, either unsorted or a sorted T cell fraction (not recorded which). These receptors were taken from a female donor with ankylosing spondylitis or in good health (not recorded which). Both conserved end residues are part of each CDR3. A D gene is named only where the DNA matches it firmly. The size of a clone is reported for some rows only, either as once, few or many, or as a class for expanded clones.

v_gene: TRBV12-3/TRBV12-4
abundance: many
d_gene: -
j_gene: TRBJ1-2
CDR3nt: TGTGCCAGCAGGCCAAGGGACAATGGCTACACCTTC
CDR3aa: CASRPRDNGYTF

v_gene: TRBV15
abundance: few
d_gene: -
j_gene: TRBJ2-1
CDR3nt: TGTGCCACCAGCAGGGGACCGAGGACCTATCTGAATGAGCAGTTCTTC
CDR3aa: CATSRGPRTYLNEQFF

v_gene: TRBV5-1
abundance: -
d_gene: TRBD1
j_gene: TRBJ2-2
CDR3nt: TGCGCCAGCAGCTTCATTGACAGGGTAGTCGGGGAGCTGTTTTTT
CDR3aa: CASSFIDRVVGELFF

v_gene: TRBV20-1
abundance: -
d_gene: -
j_gene: TRBJ2-1
CDR3nt: TGCAGTGCTCAGGGGCGGCCTCCTGACAATGAGCAGTTCTTC
CDR3aa: CSAQGRPPDNEQFF

v_gene: TRBV6-1
abundance: many
d_gene: -
j_gene: TRBJ2-3
CDR3nt: TGTGCCAGCAGCCTCCATTCCGGGGTTGATACGCAGTATTTT
CDR3aa: CASSLHSGVDTQYF

v_gene: TRBV29-1
abundance: once
d_gene: TRBD2
j_gene: TRBJ2-1
CDR3nt: TGCAGCGTTGGGACTAGCGTTGCCTACAATGAGCAGTTCTTC
CDR3aa: CSVGTSVAYNEQFF

v_gene: TRBV12-3/TRBV12-4
abundance: many
d_gene: -
j_gene: TRBJ2-1
CDR3nt: TGTGCCAGCAGCCCTCCCTACAATGAGCAGTTCTTC
CDR3aa: CASSPPYNEQFF

v_gene: TRBV29-1
abundance: -
d_gene: -
j_gene: TRBJ2-1
CDR3nt: TGCAGCGTTACCCCACTGACAAGCTCCTACAATGAGCAGTTCTTC
CDR3aa: CSVTPLTSSYNEQFF

v_gene: TRBV5-1
abundance: -
d_gene: -
j_gene: TRBJ1-1
CDR3nt: TGCGCCAGCAGCGTGGGGCGGGGCCCTTCTGAAGCTTTCTTT
CDR3aa: CASSVGRGPSEAFF

v_gene: TRBV5-1
abundance: -
d_gene: TRBD2
j_gene: TRBJ2-5
CDR3nt: TGCGCCAGCACGAGGGACTACGGAGGCGAGACCCAGTACTTC
CDR3aa: CASTRDYGGETQYF

v_gene: TRBV4-2
abundance: -
d_gene: -
j_gene: TRBJ2-3
CDR3nt: TGTGCCAGCAGCCAATCGACTACGGCGGTAAATACGCAGTATTTT
CDR3aa: CASSQSTTAVNTQYF

v_gene: TRBV20-1
abundance: few
d_gene: TRBD1
j_gene: TRBJ2-1
CDR3nt: TGCAGTGCCAGAGACAGGGGGAGGACCTACAATGAGCAGTTCTTC
CDR3aa: CSARDRGRTYNEQFF

v_gene: TRBV29-1
abundance: many
d_gene: TRBD2
j_gene: TRBJ2-2
CDR3nt: TGCAGCGTTGGCGGACTAGCGGTGAACACCGGGGAGCTGTTTTTT
CDR3aa: CSVGGLAVNTGELFF

v_gene: TRBV10-1
abundance: few
d_gene: TRBD2
j_gene: TRBJ2-1
CDR3nt: TGCGCCAGCAGGCCGGGACTAGCGGGAGAGGAAGAGCAGTTCTTC
CDR3aa: CASRPGLAGEEEQFF

v_gene: TRBV10-3
abundance: few
d_gene: TRBD1
j_gene: TRBJ1-2
CDR3nt: TGTGCCATCAGCTCCGGGACAGGGGATGGCTACACCTTC
CDR3aa: CAISSGTGDGYTF

v_gene: TRBV12-5
abundance: -
d_gene: TRBD1
j_gene: TRBJ2-2
CDR3nt: TGTGCTAGTGGAGCCACAGGGGAGATCGGGGAGCTGTTTTTT
CDR3aa: CASGATGEIGELFF

v_gene: TRBV29-1
abundance: -
d_gene: -
j_gene: TRBJ2-2
CDR3nt: TGCAGCGCAAAACAGGGCTTCACCGGGGAGCTGTTTTTT
CDR3aa: CSAKQGFTGELFF

v_gene: TRBV12-3/TRBV12-4
abundance: -
d_gene: TRBD1
j_gene: TRBJ1-2
CDR3nt: TGTGCCAGCAGTTCCGGGACAGGCCTGCTGGGCTACACCTTC
CDR3aa: CASSSGTGLLGYTF

v_gene: TRBV5-4
abundance: -
d_gene: -
j_gene: TRBJ2-1
CDR3nt: TGTGCCAGCAGCTCCAGAACCGGGGTCTACAATGAGCAGTTCTTC
CDR3aa: CASSSRTGVYNEQFF

v_gene: TRBV20-1
abundance: few
d_gene: TRBD2
j_gene: TRBJ2-3
CDR3nt: TGCAGTGCTACCCCCGGCACTAGCGGATCAGATACGCAGTATTTT
CDR3aa: CSATPGTSGSDTQYF

v_gene: TRBV6-5
abundance: -
d_gene: TRBD2
j_gene: TRBJ2-1
CDR3nt: TGTGCCAGCAGTTTCTCCACTAGCGGCCCTTACAATGAGCAGTTCTTC
CDR3aa: CASSFSTSGPYNEQFF

v_gene: TRBV6-2/TRBV6-3
abundance: few
d_gene: -
j_gene: TRBJ1-1
CDR3nt: TGTGCCAGCAGCTCCATTGGGCGGAGAGCTTTCTTT
CDR3aa: CASSSIGRRAFF

v_gene: TRBV4-2
abundance: few
d_gene: -
j_gene: TRBJ1-2
CDR3nt: TGTGCCAGCAGCCATCGGAGGGTAGGGGACTATGGCTACACCTTC
CDR3aa: CASSHRRVGDYGYTF

v_gene: TRBV20-1
abundance: -
d_gene: -
j_gene: TRBJ2-5
CDR3nt: TGCAGTGCTAGAGAGGGCGGAAAAGAGACCCAGTACTTC
CDR3aa: CSAREGGKETQYF

v_gene: TRBV20-1
abundance: many
d_gene: TRBD1
j_gene: TRBJ2-1
CDR3nt: TGCAGTGCTCTAGGGACAGCGGCCTACAATGAGCAGTTCTTC
CDR3aa: CSALGTAAYNEQFF

v_gene: TRBV29-1
abundance: -
d_gene: -
j_gene: TRBJ2-5
CDR3nt: TGCAGCGTTGAACTAGGTTTAGAGACCCAGTACTTC
CDR3aa: CSVELGLETQYF

v_gene: TRBV5-1
abundance: -
d_gene: -
j_gene: TRBJ2-3
CDR3nt: TGCGCCAGCAGCTGGGTCGGGACCGAGGATACGCAGTATTTT
CDR3aa: CASSWVGTEDTQYF

v_gene: TRBV7-2
abundance: -
d_gene: -
j_gene: TRBJ1-3
CDR3nt: TGTGCCAGCAGCATTGGTGGCGAAGGTGGAAACACCATATATTTT
CDR3aa: CASSIGGEGGNTIYF

v_gene: TRBV20-1
abundance: -
d_gene: -
j_gene: TRBJ2-3
CDR3nt: TGCAGTGCAAGCTCCGGGACACAGGCAGATACGCAGTATTTT
CDR3aa: CSASSGTQADTQYF

v_gene: TRBV29-1
abundance: few
d_gene: TRBD1
j_gene: TRBJ1-4
CDR3nt: TGCAGCGTTGCTGAGGACAGGGGGAAAAAACTGTTTTTT
CDR3aa: CSVAEDRGKKLFF

v_gene: TRBV5-6
abundance: -
d_gene: TRBD1
j_gene: TRBJ2-1
CDR3nt: TGTGCCAGCAGCTCCCGGGACAGAGCTCTTAGGGTCCAGCGGAACTACAATGAGCAGTTCTTC
CDR3aa: CASSSRDRALRVQRNYNEQFF

v_gene: TRBV27
abundance: few
d_gene: -
j_gene: TRBJ1-2
CDR3nt: TGTGCCAGCAGTTCCAACTTACAGGGAACCTACACCTTC
CDR3aa: CASSSNLQGTYTF

v_gene: TRBV7-2
abundance: few
d_gene: TRBD1
j_gene: TRBJ2-7
CDR3nt: TGTGCCAGCACCAAGGACAGGGTCTCTGACGAGCAGTACTTC
CDR3aa: CASTKDRVSDEQYF

v_gene: TRBV18
abundance: -
d_gene: TRBD1
j_gene: TRBJ2-1
CDR3nt: TGTGCCAGCTCACCTAACAGGGGGGCGAGTGAGCAGTTCTTC
CDR3aa: CASSPNRGASEQFF

v_gene: TRBV5-4
abundance: few
d_gene: -
j_gene: TRBJ1-2
CDR3nt: TGTGCCAGCGGCACGGGGGGGGCCTTCTATGGCTACACCTTC
CDR3aa: CASGTGGAFYGYTF

v_gene: TRBV29-1
abundance: many
d_gene: -
j_gene: TRBJ1-1
CDR3nt: TGCAGCGTTGAGGGACTCCGGGGGACTGAAGCTTTCTTT
CDR3aa: CSVEGLRGTEAFF

v_gene: TRBV12-3/TRBV12-4
abundance: many
d_gene: TRBD1
j_gene: TRBJ1-2
CDR3nt: TGTGCCAGCAGCCTAGACAGGGGAGGAGGCTACACCTTC
CDR3aa: CASSLDRGGGYTF

v_gene: TRBV6-1
abundance: -
d_gene: TRBD1
j_gene: TRBJ1-5
CDR3nt: TGTGCCAGCAGTGCTGACAGGGCCGGTCAGCCCCAGCATTTT
CDR3aa: CASSADRAGQPQHF

v_gene: TRBV10-3
abundance: few
d_gene: -
j_gene: TRBJ1-1
CDR3nt: TGTGCCATCAGTGGTGAGGTAACGAACACTGAAGCTTTCTTT
CDR3aa: CAISGEVTNTEAFF

v_gene: TRBV20-1
abundance: -
d_gene: -
j_gene: TRBJ2-7
CDR3nt: TGCAGTGCCCCCGGATCGGGGGGCTGGTACGAGCAGTACTTC
CDR3aa: CSAPGSGGWYEQYF

v_gene: TRBV2
abundance: -
d_gene: -
j_gene: TRBJ1-1
CDR3nt: TGTGCCAGCAGTGAAGAAGCTGCCGGTACTAGTGAAGCTTTCTTT
CDR3aa: CASSEEAAGTSEAFF

v_gene: TRBV6-2/TRBV6-3
abundance: -
d_gene: TRBD1
j_gene: TRBJ2-7
CDR3nt: TGTGCCACAACAGGGGGCGAGTGGAACGAGCAGTACTTC
CDR3aa: CATTGGEWNEQYF

v_gene: TRBV20-1
abundance: -
d_gene: TRBD2
j_gene: TRBJ2-1
CDR3nt: TGCAGTGCTAGAGTCATCCCCCCACTAGCGACCCTAGGGGATGAGCAGTTCTTC
CDR3aa: CSARVIPPLATLGDEQFF

v_gene: TRBV27
abundance: -
d_gene: TRBD2
j_gene: TRBJ2-2
CDR3nt: TGTGCCAGCAGTTCATGGGGACTAGCGGGAGCGGGCGCCGGGGAGCTGTTTTTT
CDR3aa: CASSSWGLAGAGAGELFF

v_gene: TRBV10-3
abundance: -
d_gene: -
j_gene: TRBJ2-1
CDR3nt: TGTGCCATCAGTGGCACAGGGTATCATGAGCAGTTCTTC
CDR3aa: CAISGTGYHEQFF

v_gene: TRBV12-3/TRBV12-4
abundance: few
d_gene: TRBD2
j_gene: TRBJ2-1
CDR3nt: TGTGCCAGCAGTTTAGTCAGGGAGGGTGAGCAGTTCTTC
CDR3aa: CASSLVREGEQFF

v_gene: TRBV12-3/TRBV12-4
abundance: -
d_gene: TRBD1
j_gene: TRBJ2-3
CDR3nt: TGTGCCAGCAGGCCTCCGGGACAGGGGAAGGTCACAGATACGCAGTATTTT
CDR3aa: CASRPPGQGKVTDTQYF

v_gene: TRBV20-1
abundance: many
d_gene: -
j_gene: TRBJ2-7
CDR3nt: TGCAGCCCTTCCCCAAGCTCCTACGAGCAGTACTTC
CDR3aa: CSPSPSSYEQYF

v_gene: TRBV20-1
abundance: few
d_gene: -
j_gene: TRBJ1-5
CDR3nt: TGCAGCGCCGCACGCCGGACCAATCAGCCCCAGCATTTT
CDR3aa: CSAARRTNQPQHF

v_gene: TRBV6-1
abundance: -
d_gene: TRBD1
j_gene: TRBJ2-1
CDR3nt: TGTGCCAGCACCAACAGGGGAATAATCAGCTCCTACAATGAGCAGTTCTTC
CDR3aa: CASTNRGIISSYNEQFF

v_gene: TRBV20-1
abundance: few
d_gene: TRBD1
j_gene: TRBJ2-1
CDR3nt: TGCAGTGCTAGAGATCAGGGGGCCTCCTCCTACAATGAGCAGTTCTTC
CDR3aa: CSARDQGASSYNEQFF

v_gene: TRBV20-1
abundance: few
d_gene: TRBD1
j_gene: TRBJ2-3
CDR3nt: TGCAGTGCCCCAACAGGGGTATTCACAGATACGCAGTATTTT
CDR3aa: CSAPTGVFTDTQYF

v_gene: TRBV20-1
abundance: few
d_gene: TRBD1
j_gene: TRBJ2-7
CDR3nt: TGCAGTGCTAGAAGTGGACAGGGAGCCTACGAGCAGTACTTC
CDR3aa: CSARSGQGAYEQYF

v_gene: TRBV20-1
abundance: -
d_gene: -
j_gene: TRBJ1-6
CDR3nt: TGCAGTGCTACTAGACAGGACCTGGGACCCCTCCACTTT
CDR3aa: CSATRQDLGPLHF

v_gene: TRBV29-1
abundance: -
d_gene: -
j_gene: TRBJ2-3
CDR3nt: TGCAGCGTTGAAAGGGGGAGGGGTGAGGGGCAGTATTTT
CDR3aa: CSVERGRGEGQYF

v_gene: TRBV9
abundance: many
d_gene: TRBD1
j_gene: TRBJ2-2
CDR3nt: TGTGCCAGCAGCATAAGACAGGGGCCAGGGACCGGGGAGCTGTTTTTT
CDR3aa: CASSIRQGPGTGELFF